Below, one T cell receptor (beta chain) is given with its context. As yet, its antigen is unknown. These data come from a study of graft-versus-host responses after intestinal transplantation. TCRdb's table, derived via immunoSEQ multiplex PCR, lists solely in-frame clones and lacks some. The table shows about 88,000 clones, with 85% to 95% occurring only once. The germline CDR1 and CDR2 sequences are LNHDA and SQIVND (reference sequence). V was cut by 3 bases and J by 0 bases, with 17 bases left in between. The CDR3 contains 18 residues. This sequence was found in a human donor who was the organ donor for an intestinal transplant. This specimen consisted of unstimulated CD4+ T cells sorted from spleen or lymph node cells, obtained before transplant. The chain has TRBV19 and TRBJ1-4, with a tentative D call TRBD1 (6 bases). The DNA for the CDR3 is TGTGCCAGTAGTATTCGGGCCTATGGACAGCCAACTAATGAAAAACTGTTTTTT. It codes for CASSIRAYGQPTNEKLFF.